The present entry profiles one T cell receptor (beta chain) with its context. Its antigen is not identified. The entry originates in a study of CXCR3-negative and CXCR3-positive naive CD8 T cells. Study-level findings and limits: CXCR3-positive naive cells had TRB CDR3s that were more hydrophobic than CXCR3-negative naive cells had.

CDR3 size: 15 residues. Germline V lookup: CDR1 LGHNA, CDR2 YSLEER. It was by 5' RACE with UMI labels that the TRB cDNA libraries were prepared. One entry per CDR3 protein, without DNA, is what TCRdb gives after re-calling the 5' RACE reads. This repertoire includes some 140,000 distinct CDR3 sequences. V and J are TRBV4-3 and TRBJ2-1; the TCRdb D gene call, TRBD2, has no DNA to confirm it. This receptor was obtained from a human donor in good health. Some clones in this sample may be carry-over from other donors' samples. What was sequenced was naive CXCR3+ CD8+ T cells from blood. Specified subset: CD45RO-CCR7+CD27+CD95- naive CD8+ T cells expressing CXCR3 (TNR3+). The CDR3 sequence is CASSQIRGGYGEQFF.